This T cell receptor (beta chain) came from a study of CD8 T cells in Susac syndrome. An input of 0.5 to 1 ug of RNA was subjected to reverse transcription using random hexamers. A multiplex approach, immunoSEQ multiplex PCR, amplified TCR beta CDR3 across 54 Vbeta and 13 Jbeta. TCRdb passed the immunoSEQ multiplex PCR reads through MiXCR, listing each CDR3 protein once. This sample carries 180,000 or so distinct CDR3 sequences, approximately 95% of them seen once, and the ten largest clones take 0.085% to 0.12%. Per the germline V gene, CDR1 is SGDLS and CDR2 is YYNGEE. Deletions cut 0 bases from V and 8 bases from J, with 12 bases between. The CDR3 spans 14 residues. In blood CD8+ and CD4+ T cells, TCR beta underwent sequencing.

The clonotype originates from a human donor in good health. Sequencing was carried out using CD4+ T cells from PBMCs. This chain connects TRBV9 to TRBJ2-1; D uncertain. The CDR3, as DNA: TGTGCCAGCAGCGTAGAGGTAGCTGGGGATGAGCAGTTCTTC. The encoded protein is CASSVEVAGDEQFF.